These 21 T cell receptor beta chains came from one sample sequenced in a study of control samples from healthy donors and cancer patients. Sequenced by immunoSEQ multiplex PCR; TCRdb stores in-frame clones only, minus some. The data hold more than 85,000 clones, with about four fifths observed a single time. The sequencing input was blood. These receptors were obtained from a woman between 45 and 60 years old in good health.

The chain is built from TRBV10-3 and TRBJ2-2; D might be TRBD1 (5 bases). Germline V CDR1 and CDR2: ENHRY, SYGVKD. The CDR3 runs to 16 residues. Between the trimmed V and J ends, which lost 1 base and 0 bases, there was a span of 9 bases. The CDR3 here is CAISEFDSANTGELFF. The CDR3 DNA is TGTGCCATCAGTGAGTTTGACAGCGCGAACACCGGGGAGCTGTTTTTT.

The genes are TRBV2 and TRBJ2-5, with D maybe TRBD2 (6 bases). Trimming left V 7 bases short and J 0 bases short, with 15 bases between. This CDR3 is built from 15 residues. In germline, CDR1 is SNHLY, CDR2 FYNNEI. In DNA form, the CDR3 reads TGTGCCAGCACCCAATTAGCGGTCTACCAAGAGACCCAGTACTTC. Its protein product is CASTQLAVYQETQYF.

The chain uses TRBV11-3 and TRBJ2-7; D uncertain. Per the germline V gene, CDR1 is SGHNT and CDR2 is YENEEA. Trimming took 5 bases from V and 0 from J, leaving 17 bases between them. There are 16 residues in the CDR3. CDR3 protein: CASSHPDHLCSYEQYF. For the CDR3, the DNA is TGTGCCAGCAGCCATCCGGACCACCTCTGCTCCTACGAGCAGTACTTC.

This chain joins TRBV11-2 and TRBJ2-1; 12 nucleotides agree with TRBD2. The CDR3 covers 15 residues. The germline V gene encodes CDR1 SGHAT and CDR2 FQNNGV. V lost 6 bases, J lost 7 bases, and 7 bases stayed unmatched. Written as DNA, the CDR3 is TGTGCCAGCAGTCCGGGACTAGCGGGTGTTAATGAGCAGTTCTTC. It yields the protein CASSPGLAGVNEQFF.

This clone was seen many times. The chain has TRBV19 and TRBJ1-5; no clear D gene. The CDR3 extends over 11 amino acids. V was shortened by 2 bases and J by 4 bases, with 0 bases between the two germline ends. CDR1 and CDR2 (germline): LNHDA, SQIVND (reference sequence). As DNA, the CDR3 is TGTGCCAGTAGTATAAATCAGCCCCAGCATTTT. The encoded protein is CASSINQPQHF.

The CDR3 nucleotides read TGTGCCAGCAGTGAAGGCAGGGGGCGAGCCTATGGCTACACCTTC. Translation: CASSEGRGRAYGYTF. The chain employs TRBV6-1 and TRBJ1-2, with 8 nucleotides matching TRBD1. Germline CDR1 and CDR2: MNHNS and SASEGT. The CDR3 has 15 residues. Trimming cost V 1 base and J 4 bases; bases outside gene matches: 5.

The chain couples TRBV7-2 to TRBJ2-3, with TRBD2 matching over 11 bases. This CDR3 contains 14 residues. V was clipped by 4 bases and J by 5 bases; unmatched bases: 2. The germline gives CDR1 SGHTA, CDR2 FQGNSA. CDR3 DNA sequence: TGTGCCAGCAGCTACGGACTAGCGGGAGATACGCAGTATTTT. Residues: CASSYGLAGDTQYF.

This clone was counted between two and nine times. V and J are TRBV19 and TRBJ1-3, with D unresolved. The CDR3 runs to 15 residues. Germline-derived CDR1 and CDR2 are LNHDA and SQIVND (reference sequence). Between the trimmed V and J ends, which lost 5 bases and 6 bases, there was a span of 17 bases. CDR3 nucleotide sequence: TGTGCCAGTAGTTTCGGACGGAACGCGGAAAACACCATATATTTT. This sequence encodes CASSFGRNAENTIYF.

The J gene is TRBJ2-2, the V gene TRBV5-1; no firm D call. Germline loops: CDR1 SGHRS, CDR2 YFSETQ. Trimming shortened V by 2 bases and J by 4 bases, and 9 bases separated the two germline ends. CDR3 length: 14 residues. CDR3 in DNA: TGCGCCAGCAGCTTTACAGTTTCCACCGGGGAGCTGTTTTTT. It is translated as CASSFTVSTGELFF. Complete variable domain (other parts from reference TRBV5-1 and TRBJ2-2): KAGVTQTPRYLIKTRGQQVTLSCSPISGHRSVSWYQQTPGQGLQFLFEYFSETQRNKGNFPGRFSGRQFSNSRSEMNVSTLELGDSALYLCASSFTVSTGELFFGEGSRLTVL.

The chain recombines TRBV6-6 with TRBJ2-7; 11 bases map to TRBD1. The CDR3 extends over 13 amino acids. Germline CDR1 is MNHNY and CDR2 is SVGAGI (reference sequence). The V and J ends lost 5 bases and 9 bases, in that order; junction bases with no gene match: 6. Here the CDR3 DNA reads TGTGCCAGCAGTCCCGGGACAGGGGGTTTGCAGTACTTC. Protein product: CASSPGTGGLQYF.

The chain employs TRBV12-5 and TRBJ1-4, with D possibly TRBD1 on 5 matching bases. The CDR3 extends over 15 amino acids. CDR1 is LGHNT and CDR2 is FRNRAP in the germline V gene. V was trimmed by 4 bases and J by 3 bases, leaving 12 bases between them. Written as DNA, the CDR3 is TGTGCTAGTGGTTCCTCGGGACTTTCTAATGAAAAACTGTTTTTT. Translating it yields CASGSSGLSNEKLFF.

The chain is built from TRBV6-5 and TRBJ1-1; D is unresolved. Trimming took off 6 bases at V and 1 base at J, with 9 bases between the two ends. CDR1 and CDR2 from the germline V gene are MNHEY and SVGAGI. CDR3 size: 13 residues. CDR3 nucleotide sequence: TGTGCCAGCAGCCCCTTTAAGAACACTGAAGCTTTCTTT. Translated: CASSPFKNTEAFF.

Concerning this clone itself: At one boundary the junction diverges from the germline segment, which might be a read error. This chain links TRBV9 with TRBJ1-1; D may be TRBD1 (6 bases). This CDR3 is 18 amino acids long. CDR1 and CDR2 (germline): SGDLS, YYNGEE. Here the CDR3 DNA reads TGTGCCACCAGCCCCTATTGCGGGGGGCGGGCGGGGAACACTGAAGCTTTCTTT. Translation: CATSPYCGGRAGNTEAFF.

CDR3 sequence: CASSVGLAGYEQYF. CDR3 nucleotide sequence: TGTGCCAGCAGCGTAGGTCTAGCGGGCTACGAGCAGTACTTC. The rearrangement links TRBV9 to TRBJ2-7; 8 bases are shared with TRBD2. Germline CDR1 reads SGDLS; CDR2 reads YYNGEE. The CDR3 sequence is 14 residues long. V dropped 0 bases and J dropped 3; count of bases not matched to a gene: 2.

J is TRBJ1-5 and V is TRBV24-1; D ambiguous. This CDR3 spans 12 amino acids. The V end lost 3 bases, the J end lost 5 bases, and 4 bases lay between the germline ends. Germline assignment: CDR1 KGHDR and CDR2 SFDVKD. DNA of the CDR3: TGTGCCACCAGTGATCCCGATCAGCCCCAGCATTTT. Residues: CATSDPDQPQHF.

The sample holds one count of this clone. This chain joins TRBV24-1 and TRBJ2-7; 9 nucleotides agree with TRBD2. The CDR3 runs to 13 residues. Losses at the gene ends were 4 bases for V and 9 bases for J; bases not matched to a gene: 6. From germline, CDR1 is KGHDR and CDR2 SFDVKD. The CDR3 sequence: CATSDHSGRGQYF. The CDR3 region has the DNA TGTGCCACCAGTGACCATAGCGGGAGAGGGCAGTACTTC.

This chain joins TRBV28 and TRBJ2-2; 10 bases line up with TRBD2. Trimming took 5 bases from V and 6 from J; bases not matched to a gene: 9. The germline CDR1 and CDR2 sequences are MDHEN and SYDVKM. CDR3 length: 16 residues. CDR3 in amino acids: CASSLFPTSGSGELFF. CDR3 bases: TGTGCCAGCAGTCTATTTCCGACTAGCGGGTCCGGGGAGCTGTTTTTT. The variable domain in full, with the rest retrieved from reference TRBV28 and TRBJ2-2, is DVKVTQSSRYLVKRTGEKVFLECVQDMDHENMFWYRQDPGLGLRLIYFSYDVKMKEKGDIPEGYSVSREKKERFSLILESASTNQTSMYLCASSLFPTSGSGELFFGEGSRLTVL.

Written as DNA, the CDR3 is TGTGCCAGCTCACCATCAGGGTTGGTGAATTCACCCCTCCACTTT. Translated: CASSPSGLVNSPLHF. This sequence joins TRBV18 and TRBJ1-6; TRBD1 might be the D (5 bases). The germline CDR1 and CDR2 sequences are KGHSH and LQKENI. The CDR3 is made up of 15 amino acids. The V and J ends lost 2 bases and 7 bases respectively, with 12 bases between them.

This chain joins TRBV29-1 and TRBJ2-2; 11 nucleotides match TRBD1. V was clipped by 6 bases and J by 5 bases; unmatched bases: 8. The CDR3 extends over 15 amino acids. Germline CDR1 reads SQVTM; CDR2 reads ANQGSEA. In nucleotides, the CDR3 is TGCAGCGTCGCTGGACAGGGGGCATATACCGGGGAGCTGTTTTTT. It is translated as CSVAGQGAYTGELFF.

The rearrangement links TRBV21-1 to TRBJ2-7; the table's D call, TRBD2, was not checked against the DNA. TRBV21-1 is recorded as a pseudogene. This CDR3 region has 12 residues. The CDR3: CASSRRGWKQYF. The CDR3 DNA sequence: TGTGCCAGCAGCCGGCGGGGATGGAAGCAGTACTTC.

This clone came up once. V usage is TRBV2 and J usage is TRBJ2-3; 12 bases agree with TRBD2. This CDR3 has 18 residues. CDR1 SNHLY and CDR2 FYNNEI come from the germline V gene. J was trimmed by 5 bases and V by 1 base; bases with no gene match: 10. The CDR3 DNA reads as TGTGCCAGCAGTGAAGTAAGACTAGCGGGAGTTGGGAAAGATACGCAGTATTTT. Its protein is CASSEVRLAGVGKDTQYF.